This TCR beta chain is from a study of regulatory T cells in long-lasting Graves disease. General study findings and limits: What was studied was peripheral blood only, and not thyroid tissue.

Time point specified: persistent/refractory GD, antithyroid drugs over 5 years with positive TRAb. RNA extracted from PBMCs served as the sequencing template. This clonotype came up many times. No antigen is known for it. V trimming: 6 bases; J trimming: 4 bases; junction bases outside the gene matches: 8. This CDR3 region has 15 residues. Per the germline V gene, CDR1 is MDHEN and CDR2 is SYDVKM. Libraries of TCR beta came from iRepertoire HTBI primers plus Arm-PCR of CDR3 regions. How the authors handled the data: In the combined samples, around 60 TRBV and 11 to 15 TRBJ segments were identified. TCRdb fed the multiplex PCR reads into MiXCR, producing one record per CDR3 protein. None of the V and J calls come from the authors' own analysis; TCRdb made them. The sample carries about 460,000 distinct CDR3 sequences, approximately 22% recorded once.

The TCR originated in a female donor with Graves disease. The chain has TRBV28 and TRBJ1-1; 10 nucleotides match TRBD1. This sample comprised peripheral blood mononuclear cells (PBMCs), obtained when the disease was refractory, from a patient treated with antithyroid drugs. The CDR3 region has the DNA TGTGCCAGCAGGGGGGACAGGGGATTGGGCACTGAAGCTTTCTTT. Amino acid sequence: CASRGDRGLGTEAFF.